This T cell receptor beta chain was observed in a study of shared clonotypes between healthy human individuals. General study points: Generally, estimated richness proved larger in naive subsets than it did in memory subsets.

The healthy adult donors were HIV-negative and reported no recent acute infections or vaccinations. Pooled CD45RO+ cells and CCR7-negative CD45RA+ TemRA cells made up CD8 memory. Germline V CDR1 and CDR2: MGHDK, SYGVNS. Trimming removed 2 bases from V and 0 bases from J, with 6 bases in between. This CDR3 has 14 amino acids. This clone was picked up a small number of times. The target antigen is unknown. Clones were sequenced by immunoSEQ multiplex PCR, and TCRdb holds only the in-frame ones, with some missing. Of under 130,000 clones listed, approximately 65% are singletons. This chain uses TRBV25-1 with TRBJ2-3; D remains unclear. This clonotype was sampled from a young woman in good health. The source material was memory CD8+ T cells sorted from blood. As for subset: CD45RO+ cells pooled with CCR7-negative TemRA cells. CDR3 sequence reads: CASSEDSSTDTQYF. CDR3 nucleotides: TGTGCCAGCAGTGAAGACTCTAGCACAGATACGCAGTATTTT.